The rows below give T cell receptor beta chains drawn from one sample of a study of T cells in Graves' hyperthyroidism and ophthalmopathy. TCRdb independently ran MiXCR on the multiplex PCR reads; one entry per CDR3 protein. The sample has nearly 600,000 distinct CDR3 sequences; around 13% are singletons. The source material was blood. These receptors were taken from a woman aged 25-40 years with Graves' hyperthyroidism that later progressed to Graves' ophthalmopathy. Each CDR3 is given with its conserved first and last residue. D genes are given only for firm matches. The listing skips clone size in some rows; elsewhere it reads once, few, many or a size class.

v_gene	abundance	j_gene	d_gene	CDR3nt	CDR3aa
TRBV6-2/TRBV6-3	many	TRBJ2-2	-	TGTGCCAGCAGTCCCATTAGGAACACCGGGGAGCTGTTTTTT	CASSPIRNTGELFF
TRBV18	-	TRBJ1-1	-	TGTGCCAGCTCACCAACAACCCCTGGATGGGCCACTGAAGCTTTCTTT	CASSPTTPGWATEAFF
TRBV6-1	many	TRBJ2-7	-	TGTGCCAGCAGATCAGGACCCGCGAGCTCCTACGAGCAGTACTTC	CASRSGPASSYEQYF
TRBV7-6	many	TRBJ2-1	-	TGTGCCAGCAGCCGGCCCGTGGCGGGTGTCATCCCCCTCTCCTACAATGAGCAGTTCTTC	CASSRPVAGVIPLSYNEQFF
TRBV19	-	TRBJ1-2	TRBD1	TGTGCCAGTAGTATGGGGACAGGGGGCAACTATGGCTACACCTTC	CASSMGTGGNYGYTF
TRBV28	-	TRBJ2-7	-	TGTGCCAGCAGTGGGGACGCAATTACCTACGAGCAGTACTTC	CASSGDAITYEQYF
TRBV5-1	many	TRBJ1-1	-	TGCGCCAGCAGCTTAAGGGAGGGAGCTGAAGCTTTCTTT	CASSLREGAEAFF
TRBV29-1	many	TRBJ2-5	TRBD2	TGCAGCGTTGACCCTCGCCGCTTGGGACTAGAGTCCCCAGAGACCCAGTACTTC	CSVDPRRLGLESPETQYF
TRBV3-1	-	TRBJ1-2	TRBD1	TGTGCCAGCAGCCGTCTGGGACAGGGGGCGAAAGGCTACACCTTC	CASSRLGQGAKGYTF
TRBV6-4	-	TRBJ2-7	-	TGTGCCAGCAGTGACTCAAGGGGAAAGCAGTACTTC	CASSDSRGKQYF
TRBV5-1	many	TRBJ2-3	TRBD2	TGCGCCAGCTGGGACTACTTAATGTACACAGATACGCAGTATTTT	CASWDYLMYTDTQYF
TRBV19	few	TRBJ2-5	-	TGTGCCAGTAGTATATCGTACCAAGAGACCCAGTACTTC	CASSISYQETQYF
TRBV27	many	TRBJ2-7	TRBD1	TGTGCCAGCAAGGAGCAGGGACAGCCTCACACCTACGAGCAGTACTTC	CASKEQGQPHTYEQYF
TRBV6-2/TRBV6-3	many	TRBJ2-7	-	TGTGCCAGCAGTTACCCACAACTAATACTTTCCGAGCAGTACTTC	CASSYPQLILSEQYF
TRBV7-2	few	TRBJ1-2	TRBD1	TGTGCCAGCAGCCGACGCGGGACCCAGGGGGCTGGTGGAGGCTACACCTTC	CASSRRGTQGAGGGYTF
TRBV6-2/TRBV6-3	many	TRBJ2-1	TRBD1	TGTGCCAGCAGTTACTCCGTCGGCAGGGGGTCTCTTCATGAGCAGTTCTTC	CASSYSVGRGSLHEQFF
TRBV7-9	few	TRBJ2-6	-	TGTGCCAGCATAAGCCCGAGGCTCCTCTCTGGGGCCAACGTCCTGACTTTC	CASISPRLLSGANVLTF
TRBV18	many	TRBJ2-7	-	TGTGCCAGCTCACCACGACTGGGATGGGAGCAGTACTTC	CASSPRLGWEQYF
TRBV27	many	TRBJ2-5	-	TGTGCCAGCATCCCCTCAGGGACTCCTCTGGAGACCCAGTACTTC	CASIPSGTPLETQYF
TRBV6-1	many	TRBJ2-7	TRBD2	TGTGCCAGCAGGTTATCTAGCGGGTACTACGAGCAGTACTTC	CASRLSSGYYEQYF
TRBV12-3/TRBV12-4	many	TRBJ2-5	TRBD1	TGTGCCAGCAGGCTACAGGGGGGTAAGACCCAGTACTTC	CASRLQGGKTQYF
TRBV11-2	many	TRBJ2-7	-	TGTGCCAGCAGACTATCCCGGGACCCAAACTACGAGCAGTACTTC	CASRLSRDPNYEQYF
TRBV12-3/TRBV12-4	many	TRBJ1-5	-	TGTGCCAGCAGTGGTAACTATCAGCCCCAGCATTTT	CASSGNYQPQHF